The source of this T cell receptor (beta chain) is a study of T cell responses to AZD1222 COVID-19 vaccine. In the study overall: Pooling was applied to second doses at about 4 or about 12 weeks.

Here immunoSEQ multiplex PCR was the method, and the copy in TCRdb shows in-frame clones only, minus some. The sample has roughly 55,000 clones; nearly 90% are singletons. Germline assignment: CDR1 SEHNR and CDR2 FQNEAQ (reference sequence). V lost 5 bases to trimming and J lost 5 bases; unmatched junction nucleotides: 9. There are 15 residues in the CDR3. This clone was detected a few times. Antigen specificity is unknown. Broader study findings: The donor group comprised mostly white British people and more females; the analysis possibly underestimated clonal diversity. Breadth and depth of Spike-specific TCRs rose after two AZD1222 doses. Nearly half of unique spike-specific TCRs reportedly avoided B.1.351 and B.1.1.7 mutated regions.

Sequenced material: peripheral blood, taken on day 0 of AZD1222 vaccination. This TCR came from an adult in good health. The V call is TRBV7-9, the J call TRBJ1-5; 7 bases align to TRBD1. CDR3 nucleotide sequence: TGTGCCAGCAGCCGGGGAGGGACAGTTGATCAGCCCCAGCATTTT. Residues: CASSRGGTVDQPQHF.